This T cell receptor (beta chain) derives from a study of PD-1 blockade in mismatch repair-deficient tumors. About the study: Enrolled about 2013-2017, patients had progressing, pretreated mismatch repair-deficient cancers of over nine types. Findings and caveats of the study: Tumor-resident clones, often absent from pretreatment blood, expanded after pembrolizumab and then contracted.

On this clone itself: The antigen is not known.

Mismatch repair deficiency was confirmed in all patients, by PCR or immunohistochemistry. The TCR-sequenced patients were three responders to pembrolizumab. This CDR3 comprises 16 residues. Germline-derived CDR1 and CDR2 are SGHVS and FQNEAQ. V lost 1 base to trimming and J lost 5 bases, with 15 bases between them. The table came from immunoSEQ multiplex PCR; TCRdb's copy has only in-frame clones and leaves some out. The sample consists of about 14,000 clones, around 80% of them appearing once. The chain joins TRBV7-8 to TRBJ1-5; D perhaps matches TRBD1 (5 bases). The starting material was PBMCs, obtained 14 weeks after starting pembrolizumab. The sequence was collected from an adult with mismatch repair-deficient cancer. The CDR3 reads CASSLVGTALDQPQHF. The DNA of the CDR3 is TGTGCCAGCAGCTTAGTAGGGACTGCCCTAGATCAGCCCCAGCATTTT.